What follows are 24 T cell receptor beta chains derived from one specimen sequenced in a study of shared clonotypes between healthy human individuals (TCRdb year 2020). The library came from the immunoSEQ multiplex PCR assay. TCRdb retrieved this table from immuneACCESS and kept in-frame rearrangements only. Not all clones are present; in checked studies, unresolved V genes account for under half, and no reason is known for the remainder. In all, the sample holds about 470,000 clones, and 70% to 80% of those were seen once. The ten largest clones add up to 13% of the sample. Material: PBMCs. These receptors came from a middle-aged woman in good health. Some clones in this sample may be carry-over from other donors' samples.

V and J are TRBV9 and TRBJ1-2, with TRBD1 matching 10 bases. In germline, CDR1 is SGDLS, CDR2 YYNGEE. With V trimmed by 0 bases and J by 7 bases, 3 bases remained unmatched. This CDR3 has 14 residues. CDR3 loop: CASSVGQGALGYTF. CDR3 DNA sequence: TGTGCCAGCAGCGTAGGACAGGGGGCGCTTGGCTACACCTTC. Drawing the rest from reference TRBV9 and TRBJ1-2, the complete variable domain is DSGVTQTPKHLITATGQRVTLRCSPRSGDLSVYWYQQSLDQGLQFLIQYYNGEERAKGNILERFSAQQFPDLHSELNLSSLELGDSALYFCASSVGQGALGYTFGSGTRLTVV.

V gene TRBV2 combines with J gene TRBJ2-5; D possibly uses TRBD1 or TRBD2 (5 bases each). The assigned J gene may be wrong: the sequence end matches TRBJ2-7 better. The CDR3 totals 13 residues. Per germline, CDR1 SNHLY and CDR2 FYNNEI. The CDR3, as DNA: TGTGCCAGTGGGGGACGGACGACCTACGAGCAGTACTTC. Translating gives CASGGRTTYEQYF.

A single count supports this clone. This sequence joins TRBV30 and TRBJ1-2; D might be TRBD1 (5 bases). Trimming took 2 bases from V and 4 from J, leaving 11 bases between them. The CDR3 consists of 13 residues. Germline loops: CDR1 GTSNPN, CDR2 SVGIG (reference sequence). Here the CDR3 DNA reads TGTGCCTGGAGTACCGGGGCCCTCTATGGCTACACCTTC. This codes for CAWSTGALYGYTF.

The rearrangement uses TRBV7-9 and TRBJ1-2; D not resolved. Per germline, CDR1 SEHNR and CDR2 FQNEAQ (reference sequence). The V end lost 2 bases, the J end lost 6 bases, and 13 bases lay between the germline ends. This CDR3 region has 14 residues. CDR3 sequence: CASSLIRGIDGYTF. CDR3 bases: TGTGCCAGCAGCTTAATCCGGGGTATTGATGGCTACACCTTC. Drawing the rest from reference TRBV7-9 and TRBJ1-2, the complete variable domain is DTGVSQNPRHKITKRGQNVTFRCDPISEHNRLYWYRQTLGQGPEFLTYFQNEAQLEKSRLLSDRFSAERPKGSFSTLEIQRTEQGDSAMYLCASSLIRGIDGYTFGSGTRLTVV.

In this sample, this clone turned up many times. Other DNA sequences in the same sample also yield this CDR3. The CDR3 sequence is CATSREGDSEAFF. The CDR3 DNA follows: TGTGCCACCAGCAGAGAGGGGGACAGTGAAGCTTTCTTT. The chain carries TRBV15 and TRBJ1-1; TRBD1 matches at 7 bases. Germline-derived CDR1 and CDR2 are LNHNV and YYDKDF (reference sequence). V shed 0 bases and J 7 bases; nucleotides not matched to a gene: 2. This CDR3 is 13 amino acids long. The full variable domain, rest sourced from reference TRBV15 and TRBJ1-1, is DAMVIQNPRYQVTQFGKPVTLSCSQTLNHNVMYWYQQKSSQAPKLLFHYYDKDFNNEADTPDNFQSRRPNTSFCFLDIRSPGLGDTAMYLCATSREGDSEAFFGQGTRLTVV.

Only a few counts were recorded for this clone. The J gene is TRBJ2-2, the V gene TRBV19; D unresolved. The germline gives CDR1 LNHDA, CDR2 SQIVND (reference sequence). The CDR3 runs to 15 residues. Trimming pared 7 bases from V and 0 bases from J, leaving 12 bases between. CDR3 region: CASNGVETNTGELFF. DNA of the CDR3: TGTGCCAGTAATGGGGTGGAGACGAACACCGGGGAGCTGTTTTTT.

The chain couples TRBV21-1 to TRBJ2-7; the table's TRBD2 call for D was not verified on the DNA. TRBV21-1 is given as a pseudogene. This CDR3 has 17 residues. The CDR3 DNA is TGTGCCAGCAGCAAAGGGGTTTGGAGCGGGAGGGTATACGAGCAGTACTTC. Protein sequence: CASSKGVWSGRVYEQYF.

The genes are TRBV5-1 and TRBJ1-2; no firm D call. Germline V gene lookup returns CDR1 SGHRS and CDR2 YFSETQ. There are 14 residues in the CDR3. Trimming removed 4 bases at V and 4 bases at J, with 14 bases between. The CDR3 DNA reads TGCGCCAGCAGCACACTCACCGGCCTCTATGGCTACACCTTC. Protein sequence: CASSTLTGLYGYTF.

The genes are TRBV18 and TRBJ2-2; possibly TRBD1 for D (5 bases). Trimming stripped 2 bases from V and 3 bases from J, with 7 bases between. The CDR3 contains 14 residues. Germline CDR1 reads KGHSH; CDR2 reads LQKENI. CDR3 in DNA: TGTGCCAGCTCACCAGGGGCCCACACCGGGGAGCTGTTTTTT. Protein sequence: CASSPGAHTGELFF.

The DNA of the CDR3 is TGTGCCAGCAGCGGTTCTGGGAGCAACATTCAGTACTTC. Its translation: CASSGSGSNIQYF. J is TRBJ2-4 and V is TRBV7-9; D is perhaps TRBD2 (5 bases). This CDR3 is 13 amino acids long. Trimming stripped 5 bases from V and 7 bases from J, with 12 bases between. Germline V gene data show CDR1 as SEHNR and CDR2 as FQNEAQ (reference sequence).

This rearrangement joins TRBV4-1 to TRBJ2-3, with D hard to call. CDR1 and CDR2 from the germline V gene are MGHRA and YSYEKL. The CDR3 consists of 14 residues. Trimming stripped 6 bases from V and 3 bases from J, with 13 bases between. The chain's CDR3 is CASRQTFKTDTQYF. The CDR3 DNA follows: TGCGCCAGCAGACAGACTTTTAAAACAGATACGCAGTATTTT.

The genes are TRBV6-1 and TRBJ1-1; D not certain. From germline, CDR1 is MNHNS and CDR2 SASEGT. Trimming removed 0 bases at V and 5 bases at J, with 7 bases between. CDR3 length: 13 amino acids. The DNA of the CDR3 is TGTGCCAGCAGTGAAGCGCTTGTGACTGAAGCTTTCTTT. Amino acid sequence: CASSEALVTEAFF.

The J gene is TRBJ1-5, the V gene TRBV6-5; 8 positions match TRBD1. There are 14 residues in the CDR3. The germline V gene encodes CDR1 MNHEY and CDR2 SVGAGI. Trimming removed 2 bases from V and 9 bases from J; junction bases left unmatched: 6. The CDR3 loop reads CASSYGTGSGPQHF. DNA of the CDR3: TGTGCCAGCAGTTACGGGACAGGCTCCGGGCCCCAGCATTTT.

The rearrangement joins TRBV9 to TRBJ2-5, with a weak D call TRBD1 (6 bases). The germline gives CDR1 SGDLS, CDR2 YYNGEE. V lost 0 bases and J lost 5, with 11 bases in between. This CDR3 comprises 14 residues. This CDR3 reads CASSVGGHGETQYF. CDR3 nucleotide sequence: TGTGCCAGCAGCGTAGGGGGACACGGGGAGACCCAGTACTTC.

The V and J genes are TRBV19 and TRBJ2-2, with TRBD1 matching 11 bases. This CDR3 comprises 17 residues. V dropped 4 bases and J dropped 5; count of bases not matched to a gene: 9. Per germline, CDR1 LNHDA and CDR2 SQIVND (reference sequence). The chain's CDR3 is CASSTVRDRGMTGELFF. The CDR3 region has the DNA TGTGCCAGTAGTACCGTACGGGACAGGGGGATGACCGGGGAGCTGTTTTTT.

The chain links TRBV13 to TRBJ2-5, with D perhaps matching TRBD2 (6 bases). The end of the DNA fits TRBJ2-7 better, so the J call may be wrong. The CDR3 spans 14 residues. Germline-derived CDR1 and CDR2 are PRHDT and FYEKMQ (reference sequence). The CDR3 is CASSLGGGSYEQYF. The CDR3 coding sequence is TGTGCCAGCAGCTTAGGGGGAGGATCCTACGAGCAGTACTTC.

This clone was seen more than once but under ten times. This rearrangement joins TRBV6-6 to TRBJ2-7; possible D gene TRBD1, 5 bases. The germline V gene encodes CDR1 MNHNY and CDR2 SVGAGI (reference sequence). This CDR3 has 11 amino acids. Deletions cut 8 bases from V and 3 bases from J, with 8 bases between. The CDR3 here is CASRQHYEQYF. The CDR3 DNA sequence: TGTGCCAGCCGACAGCACTACGAGCAGTACTTC.

This chain joins TRBV28 and TRBJ2-7; weak D call: TRBD2 (5 bases). V dropped 6 bases and J dropped 0 bases, with 6 bases sitting between them. This CDR3 is built from 12 residues. Germline V gene lookup returns CDR1 MDHEN and CDR2 SYDVKM. CDR3 DNA sequence: TGTGCCAGCAGAGGGAGCTCCTACGAGCAGTACTTC. The encoded protein is CASRGSSYEQYF.

A remark on this clone: Other nucleotide sequences in the sample specify the same CDR3. This chain joins TRBV18 and TRBJ2-7, with 7 bases lining up with TRBD2. The V gene end was trimmed by 2 bases and the J gene end by 3 bases; junction bases not matched to a gene: 1. The CDR3 sequence is 13 residues long. Germline V gene data show CDR1 as KGHSH and CDR2 as LQKENI. CDR3 loop: CASSPASGYEQYF. DNA of the CDR3: TGTGCCAGCTCACCAGCTAGCGGCTACGAGCAGTACTTC. The full variable domain, its missing parts supplied by reference TRBV18 and TRBJ2-7, is NAGVMQNPRHLVRRRGQEARLRCSPMKGHSHVYWYRQLPEEGLKFMVYLQKENIIDESGMPKERFSAEFPKEGPSILRIQQVVRGDSAAYFCASSPASGYEQYFGPGTRLTVT.

This clone was recorded many times. V and J are TRBV30 and TRBJ1-2; D is perhaps TRBD1 (5 bases). The CDR3 is 14 residues long. Between the trimmed V and J ends, which lost 2 bases and 0 bases, there was a span of 10 bases. Germline lookup yields CDR1 GTSNPN and CDR2 SVGIG (reference sequence). CDR3 nucleotide sequence: TGTGCCTGGAGTCGGGACCGAGCTAACTATGGCTACACCTTC. It codes for CAWSRDRANYGYTF.

This clone has just a few counts. The rearrangement joins TRBV7-2 to TRBJ1-5; D perhaps matches TRBD1 (6 bases). This CDR3 spans 14 amino acids. Germline V gene lookup returns CDR1 SGHTA and CDR2 FQGNSA. V was clipped by 4 bases and J by 3 bases, with 10 bases between them. The CDR3 sequence: CASSYDRYNQPQHF. CDR3 in DNA: TGTGCCAGCAGCTACGACAGGTACAATCAGCCCCAGCATTTT.

The gene calls are TRBV28 and TRBJ2-2, with 8 bases that match TRBD1. The germline V gene has CDR1 MDHEN and CDR2 SYDVKM. Trimming cost V 6 bases and J 6 bases; bases outside gene matches: 3. CDR3 length: 13 amino acids. The CDR3 is CASRGTGAGELFF. As DNA, the CDR3 is TGTGCCAGCAGGGGGACAGGCGCCGGGGAGCTGTTTTTT. Looking up the rest from reference TRBV28 and TRBJ2-2 gives the full variable domain: DVKVTQSSRYLVKRTGEKVFLECVQDMDHENMFWYRQDPGLGLRLIYFSYDVKMKEKGDIPEGYSVSREKKERFSLILESASTNQTSMYLCASRGTGAGELFFGEGSRLTVL.

This clone has just one count. V and J are TRBV30 and TRBJ1-1; D is ambiguous. V was cut by 0 bases and J by 5 bases, with 13 bases left in between. Germline loops: CDR1 GTSNPN, CDR2 SVGIG (reference sequence). This CDR3 spans 14 amino acids. The CDR3 bases are TGTGCCTGGAGTGTAGGATTCGCGGGGACTGAAGCTTTCTTT. As protein: CAWSVGFAGTEAFF. The full variable domain, rest sourced from reference TRBV30 and TRBJ1-1, is SQTIHQWPATLVQPVGSPLSLECTVEGTSNPNLYWYRQAAGRGLQLLFYSVGIGQISSEVPQNLSASRPQDRQFILSSKKLLLSDSGFYLCAWSVGFAGTEAFFGQGTRLTVV.

This clone was recorded once. The chain links TRBV28 to TRBJ2-7, with a possible D match to TRBD2 (5 bases). Germline values: CDR1 MDHEN, CDR2 SYDVKM. V lost 4 bases and J lost 5, with 21 bases in between. The CDR3 totals 16 residues. DNA for the CDR3: TGTGCCAGCAGTTCAGTCGCGGGCCCGCTAATCGACGAGCAGTACTTC. It is translated as CASSSVAGPLIDEQYF.